The 15 T cell receptor beta chains listed next were all sequenced from one sample in a study of blood T cell repertoires in COVID-19. Only in-frame clones appear in the TCRdb table, and some are missing; sequencing was by immunoSEQ multiplex PCR. The sample yields about 100,000 clones, about 86% seen once. Sequencing was carried out using peripheral blood. Receptors were obtained from a human donor in a cohort sampled during active COVID-19.

V is TRBV4-2 and J is TRBJ2-6, with TRBD2 as a possible D gene (5 bases). This CDR3 is 16 amino acids long. CDR1 is LGHNA and CDR2 is YNFKEQ in the germline V gene. Trimming stripped 0 bases from V and 0 bases from J, with 6 bases between. The CDR3, as DNA: TGTGCCAGCAGCCAAGATGGGAGCTCTGGGGCCAACGTCCTGACTTTC. Residues: CASSQDGSSGANVLTF.

The rearrangement joins TRBV9 to TRBJ2-7, with 12 nucleotides matching TRBD2. There are 16 residues in the CDR3. CDR1 and CDR2 from the germline V gene are SGDLS and YYNGEE. V lost 4 bases to trimming and J lost 2 bases; unmatched junction nucleotides: 7. The CDR3 DNA sequence: TGTGCCAGCAGCCTAGGACTAGCGGGGTATGCCTACGAGCAGTACTTC. Protein product: CASSLGLAGYAYEQYF.

The rearrangement joins TRBV9 to TRBJ2-7; TRBD2 aligns across 7 bases. This CDR3 comprises 14 residues. Germline values: CDR1 SGDLS, CDR2 YYNGEE. Trimming at V came to 2 bases and at J to 7 bases, leaving 9 bases not matched to a gene. The CDR3 is CASSVSSGGGEQYF. CDR3 sequence (DNA): TGTGCCAGCAGCGTTAGTTCGGGGGGTGGAGAGCAGTACTTC.

The table lists this clone with a count of one. The gene calls are TRBV13 and TRBJ1-4, with a possible D match to TRBD1 (6 bases). V dropped 3 bases and J dropped 6 bases, with 17 bases sitting between them. CDR1 and CDR2 (germline): PRHDT, FYEKMQ (reference sequence). CDR3 length equals 16 residues. The CDR3 sequence is CASSLGSAGGYEKLFF. CDR3 nucleotides: TGTGCCAGCAGCTTGGGCTCGGCGGGGGGCTATGAAAAACTGTTTTTT.

The chain recombines TRBV4-3 with TRBJ2-5; 10 nucleotides match TRBD2. CDR3 length equals 16 residues. Germline CDR1 and CDR2: LGHNA and YSLEER. Trimming took 4 bases from V and 3 from J; bases not matched to a gene: 8. CDR3 region: CASSLGPGLAEETQYF. As DNA, the CDR3 is TGCGCCAGCAGCCTAGGGCCCGGACTAGCGGAAGAGACCCAGTACTTC.

The chain links TRBV25-1 to TRBJ2-3; perhaps TRBD2 as D (5 bases). Germline CDR1 MGHDK, CDR2 SYGVNS. The germline V and J ends were trimmed by 3 bases and 2 bases, with 12 bases remaining between them. This CDR3 is 15 amino acids long. CDR3 sequence (DNA): TGTGCCAGCAGTGATCTGGCGGAGGTCACAGATACGCAGTATTTT. This codes for CASSDLAEVTDTQYF. Looking up the rest from reference TRBV25-1 and TRBJ2-3 gives the full variable domain: EADIYQTPRYLVIGTGKKITLECSQTMGHDKMYWYQQDPGMELHLIHYSYGVNSTEKGDLSSESTVSRIRTEHFPLTLESARPSHTSQYLCASSDLAEVTDTQYFGPGTRLTVL.

This sequence joins TRBV6-4 and TRBJ2-6, with TRBD1 as a possible D gene (6 bases). The CDR3 totals 18 residues. V was cut by 4 bases and J by 1 base, with 17 bases left in between. Looked up from germline, CDR1 is MRHNA and CDR2 is SNTAGT. The CDR3 nucleotides are TGTGCCAGCAGTGCGACCACAGGGTCGTTTTCTGGGGCCAACGTCCTGACTTTC. Translating gives CASSATTGSFSGANVLTF.

This clone was observed a handful of times. The rearrangement joins TRBV6-5 to TRBJ2-7, with a tentative D call TRBD1 (6 bases). Germline V gene lookup returns CDR1 MNHEY and CDR2 SVGAGI. The V end lost 4 bases, the J end lost 1 base, and 14 bases lay between the germline ends. The CDR3 covers 15 residues. CDR3 in amino acids: CASSFFGTTSYEQYF. CDR3 nucleotides: TGTGCCAGCAGTTTTTTCGGGACAACTTCCTACGAGCAGTACTTC.

J is TRBJ2-2 and V is TRBV5-1; 12 bases agree with TRBD1. The CDR3 is 17 amino acids. Germline V gene sequence: CDR1 SGHRS, CDR2 YFSETQ. The V segment lost 3 bases and the J segment 7 bases; nucleotides outside the gene matches: 10. The CDR3 DNA is TGCGCCAGCAGCTCCCATCCGGGACAGGGGGCTAGCGGGGAGCTGTTTTTT. It is translated as CASSSHPGQGASGELFF.

This sequence joins TRBV5-1 and TRBJ2-3; TRBD2 matches at 9 bases. CDR1 SGHRS and CDR2 YFSETQ come from the germline V gene. The CDR3 runs to 14 residues. J lost 8 bases, V lost 4 bases, and 8 bases had no gene match. CDR3: CASSPFSGSATQYF. The CDR3 nucleotides are TGCGCCAGCAGCCCATTTAGCGGGAGTGCTACGCAGTATTTT.

CDR3 DNA: TGTGCCAGCAGACTAGCGGGGGGGCAAGAGACCCAGTACTTC. Translated: CASRLAGGQETQYF. J is TRBJ2-5 and V is TRBV27; 13 nucleotides agree with TRBD2. V lost 6 bases, J lost 2 bases, and 0 bases stayed unmatched. CDR1 is MNHEY and CDR2 is SMNVEV in the germline V gene (reference sequence). The CDR3 has 14 residues.

The V gene is TRBV28, the J gene TRBJ2-7; 8 bases map to TRBD2. Germline V lookup: CDR1 MDHEN, CDR2 SYDVKM. Losses at the gene ends were 5 bases for V and 2 bases for J; bases not matched to a gene: 5. This CDR3 spans 14 amino acids. This chain's CDR3 is CASSPAGDTYEQYF. CDR3 nucleotide sequence: TGTGCCAGCAGTCCAGCGGGAGACACCTACGAGCAGTACTTC.

The V gene is TRBV6-4, the J gene TRBJ2-2; TRBD1 aligns across 11 bases. The junction had 7 bases not matched to a gene; V was cut back by 2 bases and J by 5 bases. CDR1 and CDR2 (germline): MRHNA, SNTAGT. The CDR3 has 17 amino acids. The CDR3 spells CASSDTGQGEGTGELFF. DNA for the CDR3: TGTGCCAGCAGTGACACGGGACAGGGGGAGGGGACCGGGGAGCTGTTTTTT.

The chain couples TRBV5-5 to TRBJ1-4; D may be TRBD1 (5 bases). Trimming took 3 bases from V and 4 from J, leaving 13 bases between them. CDR3 size: 15 residues. In germline, CDR1 is SGHKS, CDR2 YYEKEE (reference sequence). CDR3 DNA: TGTGCCAGCAGCTCCCCAGGAAGGGGTAATGAAAAACTGTTTTTT. Amino acids: CASSSPGRGNEKLFF.

The CDR3 reads CASSSVAGGTYEQYF. CDR3 coding DNA: TGTGCCAGCAGTTCCGTAGCGGGAGGGACCTACGAGCAGTACTTC. The rearrangement uses TRBV2 and TRBJ2-7; 11 positions agree with TRBD2. The V and J ends lost 5 bases and 2 bases, in that order; junction bases with no gene match: 5. Per the germline V gene, CDR1 is SNHLY and CDR2 is FYNNEI. This CDR3 has 15 residues.